This T cell receptor (beta chain) was obtained from a study of PD-1 blockade in mismatch repair-deficient tumors (dated by TCRdb to 2017 to 2019). Some background on the complete study: The trial enrolled fewer than 90 consecutive patients with 12 to 13 mismatch repair-deficient cancer types between late 2013 and September 2016, all previously treated and progressing. Tumor-associated T cell clones were tracked in the peripheral blood of patients responding to PD-1 blockade by deep sequencing of TCR CDR3 regions. Beyond this particular receptor, the publication reports: Tumor-resident clones, often undetectable in blood before treatment, expanded rapidly after pembrolizumab and then contracted, generally before radiologic responses.

According to the germline V gene, CDR1 reads SGHTA and CDR2 reads FQGNSA. V loses 4 bases, J loses 0 bases, and the germline ends lie 19 bases apart. From cysteine to phenylalanine, the CDR3 is 19 amino acids long. Kept here is only the CDR3 DNA, which spans 57 bases and is read in frame from base 1. Only a few counts were recorded for this clone. What antigen it recognizes has not been identified. Qualities for individual bases were not recorded, and no much larger clone is one base off. Receptor amplification or capture employed the immunoSEQ multiplex PCR assay. TCRdb re-hosts the immuneACCESS table, in-frame sequences only. Its copies lack some clones; in the studies checked, an unresolved V gene accounts for under half of them, and the cause for the rest is not known. Here the sample has approximately 100,000 clones; 65% to 85% occur a single time. The ten largest clones capture roughly 6.3% of the sample.

Mismatch repair deficiency was established in every enrolled patient by polymerase chain reaction or immunohistochemistry. TCR sequencing was carried out for three patients who responded to pembrolizumab therapy. Pembrolizumab PD-1 blockade was prospectively tested in advanced mismatch repair-deficient cancers, regardless of tissue of origin, in the phase II trial. Serial peripheral blood T cell samples were collected before and at multiple times after starting PD-1 blockade. Blood sampling times were reported as weeks after the first pembrolizumab dose. This sequence was found in an adult with mismatch repair-deficient cancer. Sequenced here: peripheral blood, sampled approximately 8 months after starting pembrolizumab. This chain joins TRBV7-2 to TRBJ2-6; the D gene is perhaps TRBD1 or TRBD2, each of them matching over 6 bases. Here the CDR3 is given as CASSSALGGLVSGANVLTF. The DNA sequence is as follows: TGTGCCAGCAGCTCCGCCCTTGGGGGGCTGGTCTCTGGGGCCAACGTCCTGACTTTC.